Each of the 20 T cell receptor beta chains below was sequenced from the same sample in a study of blood T cell repertoires in COVID-19. Assay used: immunoSEQ multiplex PCR; TCRdb lists only in-frame clones, some missing. The table has 250,000 or so clones, about 90% seen once. Sample: PBMCs or T cells enriched from blood (not recorded which). These TCRs come from a woman in her twenties or thirties who had been exposed to COVID-19.

This chain links TRBV10-2 with TRBJ2-3; TRBD2 might be the D (5 bases). The germline gives CDR1 WSHSY, CDR2 SAAADI. The length of the CDR3 is 13 residues. Trimming removed 8 bases at V and 4 bases at J, with 13 bases between. This CDR3 is CASGLIGADTQYF. CDR3 DNA: TGCGCCAGCGGACTGATCGGAGCAGATACGCAGTATTTT.

This clone appeared a single time. This CDR3 is also generated by other DNA sequences in the sample. V usage is TRBV18 and J usage is TRBJ2-7; 12 nucleotides line up with TRBD2. This CDR3 contains 15 residues. Losses at the gene ends were 3 bases for V and 3 bases for J; bases not matched to a gene: 3. Germline CDR1 and CDR2: KGHSH and LQKENI. The CDR3 loop reads CASSPTSGSSYEQYF. CDR3 DNA sequence: TGTGCCAGCTCACCGACTAGCGGGAGTAGCTACGAGCAGTACTTC.

The gene calls are TRBV4-1 and TRBJ1-2, with D hard to call. The CDR3 is made up of 14 amino acids. V was trimmed by 1 base and J by 6 bases, leaving 12 bases between them. Germline V gives CDR1 MGHRA, CDR2 YSYEKL. CDR3 sequence: CASSQVPKLHGYTF. The CDR3 region has the DNA TGCGCCAGCAGCCAAGTTCCGAAACTGCATGGCTACACCTTC.

J is TRBJ2-7 and V is TRBV11-2; TRBD2 agrees at 8 bases. This CDR3 is built from 15 residues. Germline lookup yields CDR1 SGHAT and CDR2 FQNNGV. Trimming at V came to 2 bases and at J to 3 bases, leaving 6 bases not matched to a gene. The CDR3 protein is CASSLREGALYEQYF. The DNA of the CDR3 is TGTGCCAGCAGCTTACGGGAGGGAGCCCTCTACGAGCAGTACTTC.

This clone was seen a few times. The chain uses TRBV5-4 and TRBJ2-1, with 7 nucleotides matching TRBD2. CDR1 and CDR2 (germline): SGHNT, YYREEE (reference sequence). Trimming cost V 4 bases and J 9 bases; bases outside gene matches: 7. The CDR3 is made up of 13 amino acids. The CDR3 DNA follows: TGTGCCAGCAGCCGATACGGCGGGGGTGAGCAGTTCTTC. Translating gives CASSRYGGGEQFF. The full variable domain, rest sourced from reference TRBV5-4 and TRBJ2-1, is ETGVTQSPTHLIKTRGQQVTLRCSSQSGHNTVSWYQQALGQGPQFIFQYYREEENGRGNFPPRFSGLQFPNYSSELNVNALELDDSALYLCASSRYGGGEQFFGPGTRLTVL.

This sequence joins TRBV29-1 and TRBJ2-2; 8 bases fit TRBD1. Germline lookup yields CDR1 SQVTM and CDR2 ANQGSEA. CDR3 length: 13 amino acids. J gave up 4 bases and V 7 bases, and 5 bases lay outside the gene matches. The CDR3 sequence is CSGITGGTGELFF. Here the CDR3 DNA reads TGCAGCGGAATAACAGGGGGCACCGGGGAGCTGTTTTTT.

J is TRBJ1-1 and V is TRBV3-1 (or the pseudogene TRBV3-2); possible D gene TRBD1, 6 bases. From germline, CDR1 is LGHDT and CDR2 YNNKEL (reference sequence). There are 13 residues in the CDR3. Between the trimmed V and J ends, which lost 4 bases and 1 base, there was a span of 7 bases. The CDR3 spells CASSPRGNTEAFF. As DNA, the CDR3 is TGTGCCAGCAGCCCCAGGGGGAACACTGAAGCTTTCTTT.

The chain uses TRBV9 and TRBJ2-1; the D gene is possibly TRBD2 (5 bases). This CDR3 is built from 15 residues. Trimming stripped 3 bases from V and 1 base from J, with 11 bases between. Germline assignment: CDR1 SGDLS and CDR2 YYNGEE. The CDR3 coding sequence is TGTGCCAGCAGCGCTGGGCCGGGGTCCTACAATGAGCAGTTCTTC. It translates to CASSAGPGSYNEQFF. Full variable domain (missing parts from reference TRBV9 and TRBJ2-1): DSGVTQTPKHLITATGQRVTLRCSPRSGDLSVYWYQQSLDQGLQFLIQYYNGEERAKGNILERFSAQQFPDLHSELNLSSLELGDSALYFCASSAGPGSYNEQFFGPGTRLTVL.

CDR3 sequence (DNA): TGTGCCACTGCACGGACAGGGAGCACAGATACGCAGTATTTT. Translated, it gives CATARTGSTDTQYF. The gene calls are TRBV24-1 and TRBJ2-3; 8 bases are a match to TRBD1. The CDR3 spans 14 residues. Germline V gene data show CDR1 as KGHDR and CDR2 as SFDVKD. V gave up 10 bases and J gave up 0 bases; unmatched junction bases: 5.

This clone occurred a few times. This chain uses TRBV5-1 with TRBJ1-4, with a weak D call TRBD1 (6 bases). This CDR3 contains 16 residues. Trimming cost V 3 bases and J 4 bases, with 16 bases left between them. Germline V CDR1 and CDR2: SGHRS, YFSETQ. The CDR3 DNA follows: TGCGCCAGCAGCTACACAGCACAGGGCAATAATGAAAAACTGTTTTTT. This translates into CASSYTAQGNNEKLFF.

The J gene is TRBJ1-2, the V gene TRBV11-2, with D hard to call. In germline, CDR1 is SGHAT, CDR2 FQNNGV. The CDR3 extends over 13 amino acids. Trimming stripped 0 bases from V and 5 bases from J, with 7 bases between. The CDR3 DNA reads TGTGCCAGCAGCTTAGAGTCTGCGTATGGCTACACCTTC. Protein product: CASSLESAYGYTF.

The chain carries TRBV6-6 and TRBJ2-3; TRBD2 is a possible D gene (6 bases). The CDR3 consists of 15 residues. Germline V lookup: CDR1 MNHNY, CDR2 SVGAGI (reference sequence). Between the trimmed V and J ends, which lost 5 bases and 2 bases, there was a span of 14 bases. The CDR3 protein is CASSQRTLATDTQYF. The CDR3 nucleotides are TGTGCCAGCAGTCAAAGGACACTAGCCACAGATACGCAGTATTTT.

CDR3 sequence: CASSLVRGPPYEQYF. The CDR3 nucleotides are TGTGCCAGCAGCTTAGTGCGGGGGCCGCCCTACGAGCAGTACTTC. The rearrangement links TRBV7-9 to TRBJ2-7, with D possibly TRBD2 on 7 matching bases. The CDR3 totals 15 residues. Per germline, CDR1 SEHNR and CDR2 FQNEAQ (reference sequence). V was cut by 1 base and J by 2 bases, with 12 bases left in between.

This clone was counted between two and nine times. This rearrangement joins TRBV6-1 to TRBJ1-6, with a possible D match to TRBD1 (5 bases). The germline gives CDR1 MNHNS, CDR2 SASEGT. V was shortened by 2 bases and J by 1 base, with 6 bases between the two germline ends. This CDR3 comprises 15 residues. The CDR3 region is CASSEQGSYNSPLHF. In nucleotides, the CDR3 is TGTGCCAGCAGTGAACAGGGTTCCTATAATTCACCCCTCCACTTT.

This clone was seen just once. CDR3 sequence: CASSEIVGATDTQYF. The CDR3 region has the DNA TGCGCCAGCAGTGAGATCGTAGGGGCTACGGATACGCAGTATTTT. This rearrangement joins TRBV10-1 to TRBJ2-3; D is possibly TRBD1 (5 bases). Germline V CDR1 and CDR2: WNHNN, SYGVQD (reference sequence). Trimming pared 2 bases from V and 6 bases from J, leaving 15 bases between. This CDR3 comprises 15 residues.

J is TRBJ2-7 and V is TRBV5-1; 9 bases map to TRBD2. The germline gives CDR1 SGHRS, CDR2 YFSETQ. The CDR3 is made up of 15 amino acids. Trimming cost V 0 bases and J 4 bases; bases outside gene matches: 5. The CDR3 protein is CASSLGLAVNYEQYF. In DNA form, the CDR3 reads TGCGCCAGCAGCTTGGGACTAGCGGTGAATTACGAGCAGTACTTC.

This rearrangement joins TRBV14 to TRBJ1-1, with D unclear. The CDR3 is 16 residues long. Germline loops: CDR1 SGHDN, CDR2 FVKESK. V was trimmed by 4 bases and J by 0 bases, leaving 15 bases between them. In DNA, the CDR3 is TGTGCCAGCAGCCGCCTAAGAATCTTGGTGAACACTGAAGCTTTCTTT. Translated: CASSRLRILVNTEAFF.

The chain carries TRBV18 and TRBJ1-2; D not certain. Trimming took 2 bases from V and 3 from J, leaving 7 bases between them. This CDR3 contains 13 residues. Germline assignment: CDR1 KGHSH and CDR2 LQKENI. For the CDR3, the DNA is TGTGCCAGCTCACCAGGCGGGGACTATGGCTACACCTTC. It specifies CASSPGGDYGYTF.

This chain links TRBV19 with TRBJ1-2, with D possibly being TRBD1 (5 bases). The CDR3 has 12 residues. V dropped 3 bases and J dropped 8 bases, with 10 bases sitting between them. The germline V gene encodes CDR1 LNHDA and CDR2 SQIVND (reference sequence). For the CDR3, the DNA is TGTGCCAGTAGTATCTCAGGGATGGGCTACACCTTC. Translating it yields CASSISGMGYTF.

This clone appeared a few times. The V and J genes are TRBV2 and TRBJ2-1; 8 bases match TRBD2. After removal of 3 bases from V and 4 bases from J, the junction contained 5 bases not matched to a gene. The CDR3 covers 15 residues. CDR1 SNHLY and CDR2 FYNNEI come from the germline V gene. The chain's CDR3 is CASSEVAGRYNEQFF. In DNA form, the CDR3 reads TGTGCCAGCAGTGAGGTAGCGGGAAGGTACAATGAGCAGTTCTTC.